This TCR beta chain derives from a study of PD-1 blockade in mismatch repair-deficient tumors. Using immunoSEQ multiplex PCR, the repertoire was profiled, and TCRdb retains in-frame clones only, with some absent. The sample has 56,000 or so clones, 78% seen once; the top ten hold around 3.4%. The V and J ends lost 5 bases and 7 bases respectively, with 18 bases between them. Germline assignment: CDR1 MNHNY and CDR2 SVGAGI (reference sequence). The CDR3 has 14 residues. The rearrangement joins TRBV6-6 to TRBJ2-7; a weak D match, TRBD2 (5 bases). The receptor comes from an adult with mismatch repair-deficient cancer. The source material was peripheral blood, sampled 4 weeks after starting pembrolizumab. This CDR3 reads CASSPLVGRYEQYF. For the CDR3, the DNA is TGTGCCAGCAGTCCCCTTGTGGGGAGATATGAGCAGTACTTC.